This T cell receptor (beta chain) was obtained from a study of blood T cells in healthy people across ages. V shed 4 bases and J shed 5 bases, with 9 bases lying between them. CDR1 and CDR2 (germline): SGHVS, FQNEAQ. CDR3 length: 13 residues. Then a second PCR, running roughly 6 to 11 cycles, was carried out with a sample-barcoded 5' primer and a J-beta primer mix. Every cDNA molecule bore a tag from a template-switch adaptor containing 12 random nucleotides. At least 3 million CDR3-containing paired-end reads were obtained per sample. TCRdb reprocessed the 5' RACE reads with MiXCR, giving one entry per CDR3 protein. The data hold roughly 1,500,000 distinct CDR3 sequences, with roughly 30% observed a single time. With respect to this clonotype: What it recognizes is unknown.

The study, taken as a whole, reports: From one million sequenced T cells, diversity estimates were lower bounds. Greater diversity and more naive CD4+ cells were seen in long-lived donors than in aged donors.

The TCR was taken from a woman aged 30 to 39 in good health. Sequencing was carried out using blood. The V and J genes are TRBV7-8 and TRBJ1-5; no firm D call. The CDR3 DNA sequence: TGTGCCAGCAGCTACAACGGTGATCAGCCCCAGCATTTT. It codes for CASSYNGDQPQHF.